Sequencing of this TCR beta chain was carried out in a study of beta chain features in type 1 diabetes. cDNA synthesis used the whole RNA isolate, giving expressed TCRB sequences. Data came from immunoSEQ multiplex PCR; TCRdb stores just in-frame clones and leaves some out. The data hold about 710,000 clones, with 11% to 15% observed a single time. Isolation of CD4+ naive, central memory, regulatory and stem cell-like memory cells was achieved by sorting via CD45RO/CCR7/CD25/CD127/CD95/CD27. V shed 1 base and J shed 3 bases, with 8 bases lying between them. CDR1 is SGDLS, CDR2 YYNGEE, per germline. The CDR3 consists of 14 residues. Study-wide results and caveats: PCR might preferentially amplify shorter templates, equally in patients and controls. Moderate yet significant TCRB CDR3 shortening was seen in Type 1 diabetes patients in all four CD4+ subsets.

Concerning this clone itself: What it recognizes is unknown.

Input material: naive CD4+ T cells from blood. This sequence was found in a man younger than 35 with type 1 diabetes. The chain has TRBV9 and TRBJ1-5; D call uncertain. The CDR3 sequence: CASSVSGDNQPQHF. DNA of the CDR3: TGTGCCAGCAGCGTATCCGGGGACAATCAGCCCCAGCATTTT.